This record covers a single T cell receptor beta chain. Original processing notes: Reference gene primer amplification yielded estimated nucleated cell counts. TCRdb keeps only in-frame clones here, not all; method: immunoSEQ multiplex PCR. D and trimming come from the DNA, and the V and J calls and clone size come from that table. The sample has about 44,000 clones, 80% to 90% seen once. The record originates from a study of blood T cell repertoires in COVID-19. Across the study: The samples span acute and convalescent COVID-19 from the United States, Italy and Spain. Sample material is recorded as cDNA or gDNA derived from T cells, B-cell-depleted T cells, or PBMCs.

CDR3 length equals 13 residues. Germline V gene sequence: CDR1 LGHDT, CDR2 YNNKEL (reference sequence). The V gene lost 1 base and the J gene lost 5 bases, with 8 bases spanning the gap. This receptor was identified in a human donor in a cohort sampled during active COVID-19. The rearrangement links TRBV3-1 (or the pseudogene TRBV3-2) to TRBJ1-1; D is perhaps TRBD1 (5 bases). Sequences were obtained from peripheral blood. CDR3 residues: CASSQGRGTEAFF. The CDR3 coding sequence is TGTGCCAGCAGCCAAGGTAGGGGTACTGAAGCTTTCTTT.